A single sample is the source of the 15 T cell receptor beta chains below, sequenced in a study of blood T cell repertoires in COVID-19. Clones were sequenced by immunoSEQ multiplex PCR, and TCRdb holds only the in-frame ones, with some missing. This table holds over 120,000 clones, about 89% found once. Sequenced input: PBMCs or T cells enriched from blood (not recorded which). These receptors were collected from a man aged 60 to 75 who had recovered from COVID-19.

This clone was seen a handful of times. CDR3 bases: TGCGCCAGCAGCCAAGATACGTTGGACAGGTTGGGCAGGGACGAGCAGTACTTC. The encoded protein is CASSQDTLDRLGRDEQYF. The rearrangement joins TRBV4-1 to TRBJ2-7; the match to TRBD1 covers 7 bases. Germline V CDR1 and CDR2: MGHRA, YSYEKL. V shed 0 bases and J 5 bases; nucleotides not matched to a gene: 16. This CDR3 has 18 residues.

This clone was detected once. The chain has TRBV7-8 and TRBJ1-2; 10 bases align to TRBD1. Germline CDR1 reads SGHVS; CDR2 reads FQNEAQ. V was clipped by 5 bases and J by 7 bases; unmatched bases: 10. There are 15 residues in the CDR3. The CDR3 loop is CASSPQTGTGVGYTF. In DNA, the CDR3 is TGTGCCAGCAGCCCCCAGACTGGGACAGGGGTTGGCTACACCTTC. Looking up the rest from reference TRBV7-8 and TRBJ1-2 gives the full variable domain: GAGVSQSPRYKVAKRGQDVALRCDPISGHVSLFWYQQALGQGPEFLTYFQNEAQLDKSGLPSDRFFAERPEGSVSTLKIQRTQQEDSAVYLCASSPQTGTGVGYTFGSGTRLTVV.

This chain connects TRBV24-1 to TRBJ2-5, with 9 bases lining up with TRBD1. The CDR3 is 17 residues long. CDR1 KGHDR and CDR2 SFDVKD come from the germline V gene. V shed 0 bases, J shed 5 bases, and the junction held 9 bases outside the gene matches. Here the CDR3 reads CATSDLGKGQGLETQYF. The CDR3 nucleotides are TGTGCCACCAGTGATTTGGGGAAAGGACAGGGGTTGGAGACCCAGTACTTC.

The chain is built from TRBV10-3 and TRBJ2-1, with TRBD2 identical over 8 bases. The CDR3 extends over 13 amino acids. Germline CDR1 and CDR2: ENHRY and SYGVKD. Unmatched junction bases numbered 6, after V lost 8 bases and J lost 6 bases. The CDR3 region is CAISGGPSNEQFF. The CDR3 DNA reads TGTGCCATCTCGGGGGGGCCGTCCAATGAGCAGTTCTTC.

V gene TRBV18 combines with J gene TRBJ1-3; 7 nucleotides align to TRBD1. The CDR3 loop spans 18 amino acids. The germline CDR1 and CDR2 sequences are KGHSH and LQKENI. Trimming at V came to 4 bases and at J to 0 bases, leaving 12 bases not matched to a gene. The CDR3 region has the DNA TGTGCCAGCTCACGACTATGGCAAGGGGACAGCTCTGGAAACACCATATATTTT. Amino acid sequence: CASSRLWQGDSSGNTIYF.

The V call is TRBV7-9, the J call TRBJ1-1; 11 positions match TRBD1. Looked up from germline, CDR1 is SEHNR and CDR2 is FQNEAQ (reference sequence). This CDR3 is built from 16 residues. Losses at the gene ends were 5 bases for V and 4 bases for J; bases not matched to a gene: 9. This CDR3 reads CASSRTGGLSGTEAFF. The DNA for the CDR3 is TGTGCCAGCAGCCGGACAGGGGGCCTATCGGGCACTGAAGCTTTCTTT. Full variable domain (rest looked up from reference TRBV7-9 and TRBJ1-1): DTGVSQNPRHKITKRGQNVTFRCDPISEHNRLYWYRQTLGQGPEFLTYFQNEAQLEKSRLLSDRFSAERPKGSFSTLEIQRTEQGDSAMYLCASSRTGGLSGTEAFFGQGTRLTVV.

On this clone itself: The junction and the germline gene differ at one end; a read error may be behind it. The J gene is TRBJ1-5, the V gene TRBV27; a weak D match, TRBD1 (5 bases). Germline V CDR1 and CDR2: MNHEY, SMNVEV (reference sequence). The CDR3 consists of 15 residues. CDR3 loop: CASSTDQGSNQPQHF. DNA of the CDR3: TGTGCTAGCAGCACGGACCAGGGCAGCAATCAGCCCCAGCATTTT.

This clone was seen only a few times. The chain uses TRBV5-1 and TRBJ1-1, with D perhaps matching TRBD1 (5 bases). The CDR3 has 14 amino acids. The germline V gene has CDR1 SGHRS and CDR2 YFSETQ. The ends were cut back, 1 base at V and 1 base at J, with 8 bases in the middle. Here the CDR3 reads CASSLSGQNTEAFF. Written as DNA, the CDR3 is TGCGCCAGCAGCTTGTCCGGACAGAACACTGAAGCTTTCTTT.

This sequence joins TRBV9 and TRBJ2-7; 10 nucleotides agree with TRBD2. This CDR3 has 14 amino acids. Germline CDR1 and CDR2: SGDLS and YYNGEE. V trimming: 4 bases; J trimming: 5 bases; junction bases outside the gene matches: 6. DNA of the CDR3: TGTGCCAGCAGCATCAGAGCGGGAGGGCACGAGCAGTACTTC. Its translation is CASSIRAGGHEQYF.

The chain links TRBV6-2 or TRBV6-3 to TRBJ1-1, with D possibly TRBD1 on 6 matching bases. From germline, CDR1 is MNHEY and CDR2 SVGEGT. The V gene lost 4 bases and the J gene lost 4 bases, with 16 bases spanning the gap. The CDR3 is 15 residues long. The CDR3 sequence is CASSWKGGVGTEAFF. The CDR3 nucleotides are TGTGCCAGCAGTTGGAAGGGGGGGGTTGGCACTGAAGCTTTCTTT.

The genes are TRBV29-1 and TRBJ2-7; 11 nucleotides agree with TRBD2. The CDR3 runs to 14 residues. Per the germline V gene, CDR1 is SQVTM and CDR2 is ANQGSEA. V was clipped by 3 bases and J by 3 bases; unmatched bases: 4. This chain's CDR3 is CSVDGGTSGYEQYF. Here the CDR3 DNA reads TGCAGCGTTGACGGCGGGACTAGCGGCTACGAGCAGTACTTC.

This clone was found once. This chain connects TRBV11-2 to TRBJ2-1; tentative D call: TRBD1 (7 bases). V was pared by 3 bases and J by 11 bases, with 14 bases between. Germline loops: CDR1 SGHAT, CDR2 FQNNGV. The CDR3 has 13 amino acids. CDR3 in DNA: TGTGCCAGCAGCTTTGGAGGGGGCTCAAAGCAGTTCTTC. This translates into CASSFGGGSKQFF.

The chain employs TRBV28 and TRBJ1-1; perhaps TRBD1 as D (6 bases). The CDR3 has 13 residues. Germline V gene lookup returns CDR1 MDHEN and CDR2 SYDVKM. Trimming took off 6 bases at V and 6 bases at J, with 14 bases between the two ends. CDR3 region: CASRKPGQSEAFF. CDR3 DNA: TGTGCCAGCAGGAAACCCGGACAGTCTGAAGCTTTCTTT.

V and J are TRBV11-2 and TRBJ1-3, with no clear D. The germline CDR1 and CDR2 sequences are SGHAT and FQNNGV. CDR3 length: 16 residues. V gave up 0 bases and J gave up 0 bases, with 9 bases separating them. CDR3 DNA sequence: TGTGCCAGCAGCTTAGATGTCCGGAGCTCTGGAAACACCATATATTTT. As protein: CASSLDVRSSGNTIYF.

The gene calls are TRBV2 and TRBJ1-5; TRBD1 aligns across 7 bases. The junction had 10 bases not matched to a gene; V was cut back by 5 bases and J by 6 bases. Germline V gives CDR1 SNHLY, CDR2 FYNNEI. The CDR3 loop spans 15 amino acids. CDR3 coding DNA: TGTGCCAGCAGTTCAGACCACAGGGGATCTCAGCCCCAGCATTTT. Amino acid sequence: CASSSDHRGSQPQHF.